The 13 T cell receptor beta chains below come from one sample, sequenced in a study of cytomegalovirus exposure and HLA in healthy donors. The method was immunoSEQ multiplex PCR; TCRdb's version includes in-frame clones alone and lacks a portion of them. Here the sample spans 150,000 to 250,000 clones, more than 65% being singletons. The sequenced material came from PBMCs. These receptors were obtained from a woman aged 25 to 39 in good health and CMV-seropositive.

The chain uses TRBV21-1 and TRBJ2-1; the table's D call of TRBD1 was not tested on the DNA. TRBV21-1 is a known pseudogene. The length of the CDR3 is 22 residues. The CDR3 is CASSTARVSTGRNSETYNEQFF. The CDR3 DNA reads as TGTGCCAGCAGCACAGCTAGGGTTTCGACAGGGAGAAACTCTGAGACCTACAATGAGCAGTTCTTC.

This chain connects TRBV7-9 to TRBJ1-1; D is possibly TRBD1 (6 bases). This CDR3 region has 12 residues. The germline CDR1 and CDR2 sequences are SEHNR and FQNEAQ (reference sequence). Trimming pared 2 bases from V and 11 bases from J, leaving 12 bases between. This chain's CDR3 is CASSLSQGIAFF. CDR3 nucleotides: TGTGCCAGCAGCTTAAGTCAGGGGATCGCTTTCTTT.

The chain recombines TRBV5-4 with TRBJ2-2, with a tentative D call TRBD1 (6 bases). V shed 2 bases and J shed 0 bases, with 11 bases lying between them. This CDR3 contains 16 residues. The V gene's germline CDR1 is SGHNT and CDR2 YYREEE (reference sequence). Written as DNA, the CDR3 is TGTGCCAGCAGCTTACACCAGGGGACGAACACCGGGGAGCTGTTTTTT. It yields the protein CASSLHQGTNTGELFF.

V is TRBV15 and J is TRBJ2-7, with 10 bases lining up with TRBD1. Losses at the gene ends were 2 bases for V and 7 bases for J; bases not matched to a gene: 8. The CDR3 spans 15 residues. Germline V gene lookup returns CDR1 LNHNV and CDR2 YYDKDF (reference sequence). DNA of the CDR3: TGTGCCACCAGCAGACGACAGGGGGCGTTTGGGGAGCAGTACTTC. It encodes CATSRRQGAFGEQYF. The full variable domain, rest sourced from reference TRBV15 and TRBJ2-7, is DAMVIQNPRYQVTQFGKPVTLSCSQTLNHNVMYWYQQKSSQAPKLLFHYYDKDFNNEADTPDNFQSRRPNTSFCFLDIRSPGLGDTAMYLCATSRRQGAFGEQYFGPGTRLTVT.

The chain employs TRBV5-1 and TRBJ1-3; perhaps TRBD1 as D (5 bases). Germline values: CDR1 SGHRS, CDR2 YFSETQ. The CDR3 is 17 amino acids. Trimming cost V 0 bases and J 4 bases, with 17 bases left between them. CDR3 DNA sequence: TGCGCCAGCAGCTTGGTTCCAGGGAAGTCTTCAGGAAACACCATATATTTT. It translates to CASSLVPGKSSGNTIYF. The whole variable domain, remainder taken from reference TRBV5-1 and TRBJ1-3, is KAGVTQTPRYLIKTRGQQVTLSCSPISGHRSVSWYQQTPGQGLQFLFEYFSETQRNKGNFPGRFSGRQFSNSRSEMNVSTLELGDSALYLCASSLVPGKSSGNTIYFGEGSWLTVV.

The chain carries TRBV4-1 and TRBJ1-1; 8 nucleotides match TRBD1. Germline loops: CDR1 MGHRA, CDR2 YSYEKL. V shed 1 base, J shed 0 bases, and the junction held 1 base outside the gene matches. This CDR3 has 15 residues. The CDR3 DNA reads as TGCGCCAGCAGCCAAGCACAGGGGGTGAACACTGAAGCTTTCTTT. Amino acids: CASSQAQGVNTEAFF.

The chain joins TRBV5-6 to TRBJ2-5; 11 nucleotides line up with TRBD1. CDR1 SGHDT and CDR2 YYEEEE come from the germline V gene. Trimming removed 4 bases from V and 4 bases from J; junction bases left unmatched: 3. There are 14 residues in the CDR3. The DNA of the CDR3 is TGTGCCAGCAGCAGGGGACAGGGGGGAGAGACCCAGTACTTC. Translation: CASSRGQGGETQYF. The complete variable domain, with remaining parts taken from reference TRBV5-6 and TRBJ2-5, reads DAGVTQSPTHLIKTRGQQVTLRCSPKSGHDTVSWYQQALGQGPQFIFQYYEEEERQRGNFPDRFSGHQFPNYSSELNVNALLLGDSALYLCASSRGQGGETQYFGPGTRLLVL.

This clone was recorded only once. This sequence joins TRBV6-6 and TRBJ1-5; no definite D call. V was trimmed by 2 bases and J by 7 bases, leaving 9 bases between them. This CDR3 has 13 amino acids. Germline CDR1 MNHNY, CDR2 SVGAGI (reference sequence). The CDR3 coding sequence is TGTGCCAGCAGTTACGCGAGGATACAGCCCCAGCATTTT. It translates to CASSYARIQPQHF.

The chain couples TRBV9 to TRBJ2-1, with D possibly TRBD2 on 6 matching bases. The germline CDR1 and CDR2 sequences are SGDLS and YYNGEE. Between the trimmed V and J ends, which lost 3 bases and 7 bases, there was a span of 20 bases. This CDR3 spans 16 amino acids. CDR3 coding DNA: TGTGCCAGCAGCGGGGGTTGGGGGAGGTCCGGAAATGAGCAGTTCTTC. Translation: CASSGGWGRSGNEQFF. The whole variable domain, remainder taken from reference TRBV9 and TRBJ2-1, is DSGVTQTPKHLITATGQRVTLRCSPRSGDLSVYWYQQSLDQGLQFLIQYYNGEERAKGNILERFSAQQFPDLHSELNLSSLELGDSALYFCASSGGWGRSGNEQFFGPGTRLTVL.

V usage is TRBV9 and J usage is TRBJ2-3; 8 bases fit TRBD2. J gave up 4 bases and V 0 bases, and 7 bases lay outside the gene matches. Germline V CDR1 and CDR2: SGDLS, YYNGEE. The CDR3 covers 16 residues. The CDR3 is CASSVGPAGVSDTQYF. Written as DNA, the CDR3 is TGTGCCAGCAGCGTAGGTCCAGCGGGAGTATCAGATACGCAGTATTTT.

This clone showed up just once. The rearrangement joins TRBV7-2 to TRBJ2-7; perhaps TRBD2 as D (5 bases). V dropped 0 bases and J dropped 3 bases, with 15 bases sitting between them. The CDR3 contains 16 residues. The germline gives CDR1 SGHTA, CDR2 FQGNSA. The CDR3 here is CASSLAGGYDGYEQYF. The CDR3 DNA sequence: TGTGCCAGCAGCTTAGCGGGCGGGTATGATGGCTACGAGCAGTACTTC.

This clone is a singleton in its sample. This chain links TRBV4-1 with TRBJ1-2; a weak D match, TRBD1 (5 bases). V lost 2 bases and J 4 bases, leaving 14 bases between the germline ends. The CDR3 runs to 15 residues. Germline V CDR1 and CDR2: MGHRA, YSYEKL. The CDR3 reads CASSQPGQGFYGYTF. The CDR3 DNA follows: TGCGCCAGCAGCCAACCCGGCCAGGGATTCTATGGCTACACCTTC.

This chain links TRBV30 with TRBJ2-6, with a weak D call TRBD1 (5 bases). Germline CDR1 is GTSNPN and CDR2 is SVGIG (reference sequence). The V gene lost 3 bases and the J gene lost 2 bases, with 20 bases spanning the gap. The CDR3 is 18 residues long. The CDR3: CAWSSSWGGEPGANVLTF. In nucleotides, the CDR3 is TGTGCCTGGAGCTCTTCCTGGGGCGGAGAGCCTGGGGCCAACGTCCTGACTTTC.